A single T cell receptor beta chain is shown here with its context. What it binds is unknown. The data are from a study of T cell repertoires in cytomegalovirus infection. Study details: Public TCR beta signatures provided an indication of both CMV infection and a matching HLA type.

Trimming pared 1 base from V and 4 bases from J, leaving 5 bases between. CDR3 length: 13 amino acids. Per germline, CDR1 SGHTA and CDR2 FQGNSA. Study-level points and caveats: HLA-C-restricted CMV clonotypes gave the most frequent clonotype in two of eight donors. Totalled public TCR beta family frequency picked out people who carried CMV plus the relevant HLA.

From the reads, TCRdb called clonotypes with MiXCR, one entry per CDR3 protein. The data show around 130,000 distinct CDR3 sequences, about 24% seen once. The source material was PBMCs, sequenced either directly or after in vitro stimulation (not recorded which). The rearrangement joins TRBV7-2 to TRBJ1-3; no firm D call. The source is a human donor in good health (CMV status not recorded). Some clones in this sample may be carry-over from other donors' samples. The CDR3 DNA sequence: TGTGCCAGCAGCTTAGAAAGGGGAAACACCATATATTTT. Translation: CASSLERGNTIYF.